A single sample gave rise to the 20 T cell receptor beta chains below, sequenced in a study of T-cell memory formation after mild COVID-19. TCRdb re-derived calls from the 5' RACE reads in MiXCR, one entry per CDR3 protein. The sample contains a few hundred thousand distinct CDR3 sequences, roughly 27% of which appear only once. Sample: PBMCs or a T cell subset sorted from them (not recorded which). Receptor source: an adult woman who had mild COVID-19 (a few samples of this study predate the infection). Cell type and time point are not known.

This clonotype was detected only a few times. This chain uses TRBV7-9 with TRBJ2-7, with D unresolved. Per germline, CDR1 SEHNR and CDR2 FQNEAQ (reference sequence). V shed 1 base and J shed 6 bases, with 7 bases lying between them. This CDR3 contains 12 residues. DNA of the CDR3: TGTGCCAGCAGCTTAGTTAGTCGCGAGCAGTACTTC. This gives the protein CASSLVSREQYF.

The chain combines TRBV18 with TRBJ1-1; D unclear. Germline V gene data show CDR1 as KGHSH and CDR2 as LQKENI. Trimming removed 3 bases at V and 7 bases at J, with 9 bases between. This CDR3 is built from 12 residues. CDR3 coding DNA: TGTGCCAGCTCACCGGGCCGGATTGAAGCTTTCTTT. Protein: CASSPGRIEAFF.

V and J are TRBV7-9 and TRBJ2-3; 10 nucleotides agree with TRBD2. CDR1 is SEHNR and CDR2 is FQNEAQ in the germline V gene (reference sequence). The CDR3 extends over 16 amino acids. Losses at the gene ends were 5 bases for V and 7 bases for J; bases not matched to a gene: 12. CDR3 DNA: TGTGCCAGCAGCCCCACCCCGGGACTAGCGTTACATACGCAGTATTTT. It codes for CASSPTPGLALHTQYF.

The rearrangement joins TRBV24-1 to TRBJ2-7; 8 bases line up with TRBD1. The ends lost 0 bases at V and 2 bases at J; junction bases unmatched: 8. The CDR3 is 17 amino acids. The germline gives CDR1 KGHDR, CDR2 SFDVKD. CDR3 DNA sequence: TGTGCCACCAGTGATTTGCCCGCAGGGGGCAAGACCTACGAGCAGTACTTC. It is translated as CATSDLPAGGKTYEQYF.

CDR3 loop: CASSLPGDEQFF. The CDR3 coding sequence is TGTGCCAGCAGCTTACCCGGGGATGAGCAGTTCTTC. The V call is TRBV5-4, the J call TRBJ2-1, with a possible D match to TRBD2 (5 bases). CDR3 length: 12 residues. With 2 bases removed from V and 8 bases from J, the gap between germline ends came to 8 bases. The germline V gene has CDR1 SGHNT and CDR2 YYREEE (reference sequence).

This clonotype was observed many times. This chain connects TRBV12-3 or TRBV12-4 to TRBJ2-3; no definite D call. CDR3 size: 11 residues. V lost 6 bases to trimming and J lost 2 bases, with 3 bases between them. In DNA, the CDR3 is TGTGCCAGCAGCTCCACAGATACGCAGTATTTT. Translated: CASSSTDTQYF.

V gene TRBV12-5 combines with J gene TRBJ2-1; 12 bases fit TRBD2. The V and J ends lost 2 bases and 5 bases, in that order; junction bases with no gene match: 4. The CDR3 length is 16 residues. Germline-derived CDR1 and CDR2 are LGHNT and FRNRAP. The CDR3 nucleotides are TGTGCTAGTGGTTTGCGACTAGCGGGAGCACACAATGAGCAGTTCTTC. Its translation is CASGLRLAGAHNEQFF.

This clonotype occurred a few times. The V call is TRBV7-8, the J call TRBJ2-4; tentatively, D is TRBD1 or TRBD2 (5 bases each). Trimming stripped 5 bases from V and 0 bases from J, with 17 bases between. This CDR3 comprises 17 residues. The V gene's germline CDR1 is SGHVS and CDR2 FQNEAQ. The CDR3 reads CASSTQPGPIAKNIQYF. The DNA for the CDR3 is TGTGCCAGCAGCACCCAACCGGGACCGATAGCCAAAAACATTCAGTACTTC.

The gene calls are TRBV18 and TRBJ2-5; 11 positions agree with TRBD2. The CDR3 length is 13 residues. Per the germline V gene, CDR1 is KGHSH and CDR2 is LQKENI. V lost 6 bases to trimming and J lost 7 bases; unmatched junction nucleotides: 4. CDR3 residues: CASSRTSGWTQYF. CDR3 bases: TGTGCCAGCTCTCGGACTAGCGGGTGGACCCAGTACTTC.

The chain uses TRBV7-2 and TRBJ1-1; possible D gene TRBD1, 6 bases. Between the trimmed V and J ends, which lost 5 bases and 8 bases, there was a span of 12 bases. This CDR3 comprises 12 residues. CDR1 is SGHTA and CDR2 is FQGNSA in the germline V gene. CDR3 amino acids: CASSTQGQEAFF. The CDR3 DNA follows: TGTGCCAGCAGCACGCAGGGACAAGAAGCTTTCTTT.

This clonotype showed up just a few times. The J gene is TRBJ1-6, the V gene TRBV12-3 or TRBV12-4; no firm D call. The V gene lost 6 bases and the J gene lost 7 bases, with 4 bases spanning the gap. The CDR3 has 11 residues. DNA for the CDR3: TGTGCCAGCAGGCTAAATTCACCCCTCCACTTT. It specifies CASRLNSPLHF.

The V call is TRBV2, the J call TRBJ2-1; tentatively, D is TRBD1 or TRBD2 (7 bases each). The CDR3 has 17 amino acids. The germline V gene has CDR1 SNHLY and CDR2 FYNNEI. Trimming shortened V by 4 bases and J by 4 bases, and 20 bases separated the two germline ends. CDR3 loop: CASSGPRGGMRYNEQFF. CDR3 nucleotide sequence: TGTGCCAGCAGTGGTCCCAGGGGGGGCATGAGATACAATGAGCAGTTCTTC. The variable domain in full, with the rest retrieved from reference TRBV2 and TRBJ2-1, is EPEVTQTPSHQVTQMGQEVILRCVPISNHLYFYWYRQILGQKVEFLVSFYNNEISEKSEIFDDQFSVERPDGSNFTLKIRSTKLEDSAMYFCASSGPRGGMRYNEQFFGPGTRLTVL.

The CDR3 DNA follows: TGCGCCAGCAGCTTGGAACCGGCCTCCTCCTACGAGCAGTACTTC. This encodes CASSLEPASSYEQYF. The chain employs TRBV5-1 and TRBJ2-7; D remains unclear. Germline CDR1 is SGHRS and CDR2 is YFSETQ. V gave up 0 bases and J gave up 0 bases, with 10 bases separating them. This CDR3 is 15 amino acids long.

The CDR3 region is CASSWTGAKETQYF. CDR3 sequence (DNA): TGCGCCAGCAGCTGGACAGGGGCCAAAGAGACCCAGTACTTC. This chain uses TRBV5-1 with TRBJ2-5; TRBD1 matches 9 bases. This CDR3 has 14 amino acids. The trim removed 3 bases at V and 3 bases at J, leaving 3 bases unmatched. Germline V gene sequence: CDR1 SGHRS, CDR2 YFSETQ.

This rearrangement joins TRBV20-1 to TRBJ2-7; D might be TRBD1 (5 bases). V lost 5 bases and J 3 bases, leaving 11 bases between the germline ends. The CDR3 totals 12 residues. CDR1 is DFQATT and CDR2 is SNEGSKA in the germline V gene (reference sequence). CDR3: CSAGQDSYEQYF. CDR3 DNA sequence: TGCAGTGCTGGACAAGACAGCTACGAGCAGTACTTC.

The rearrangement links TRBV10-3 to TRBJ1-3; D not certain. V was pared by 2 bases and J by 0 bases, with 5 bases between. Germline CDR1 and CDR2: ENHRY and SYGVKD. The CDR3 consists of 14 residues. CDR3 loop: CAISEDLSGNTIYF. The CDR3 region has the DNA TGTGCCATCAGTGAGGACCTCTCTGGAAACACCATATATTTT.

V usage is TRBV7-2 and J usage is TRBJ2-3; TRBD1 matches 7 bases. The V gene's germline CDR1 is SGHTA and CDR2 FQGNSA. The junction had 10 bases not matched to a gene; V was cut back by 6 bases and J by 1 base. The CDR3 extends over 16 amino acids. The CDR3 bases are TGTGCCAGCAGAACCCTAGACAGGGCACGCACAGATACGCAGTATTTT. This encodes CASRTLDRARTDTQYF.

The chain joins TRBV29-1 to TRBJ2-3; the D is unclear. CDR3 length equals 14 residues. The germline gives CDR1 SQVTM, CDR2 ANQGSEA. Trimming took 3 bases from V and 6 from J, leaving 16 bases between them. CDR3 DNA sequence: TGCAGCGTTGATAGAGGCGATTATCGGGATACGCAGTATTTT. Encoded protein: CSVDRGDYRDTQYF.

The table lists this clonotype with a few counts. V usage is TRBV12-3 or TRBV12-4 and J usage is TRBJ2-4; possibly TRBD1 for D (7 bases). The CDR3 is 13 residues long. Trimming cost V 8 bases and J 8 bases, with 16 bases left between them. The CDR3 sequence: CASAAGGLDIQYF. As DNA, the CDR3 is TGTGCCAGCGCGGCAGGGGGGTTAGACATTCAGTACTTC.

The genes are TRBV4-3 and TRBJ1-5; D call uncertain. The CDR3 has 15 amino acids. V was cut by 1 base and J by 5 bases, with 12 bases left in between. CDR1 LGHNA and CDR2 YSLEER come from the germline V gene. The CDR3 is CASSQGTRGDQPQHF. The DNA of the CDR3 is TGCGCCAGCAGCCAAGGTACACGTGGAGATCAGCCCCAGCATTTT.